This T cell receptor (beta chain) was found in a study of human T cells and chemical hapten exposure. Study outcomes and limitations: TCRs at high frequency, those above 1 in 1000, did not change with DPC sensitization.

Indicated time point: patch test 1, 2 weeks after DPC sensitization. Specified treatment: therapeutic diphenylcyclopropenone sensitization with weekly scalp DPC. TCRdb re-called the RACE reads through MiXCR, storing one row per CDR3 protein. The sample has under 450,000 distinct CDR3 sequences, more than 4.5% seen once. This clonotype turned up a few times. Its antigen remains unknown. Sequenced material: whole blood, taken in connection with sensitization to the hapten diphenylcyclopropenone (DPC). The origin of this receptor is a woman in her fifties or sixties with alopecia areata. Some clones in this sample may be carry-over from other donors' samples.

CDR3 loop: CASSSRDRGRRTEAFF. DNA for the CDR3: TGTGCCAGCAGCTCCCGGGACAGGGGGCGCCGGACTGAAGCTTTCTTT. V gene TRBV7-9 combines with J gene TRBJ1-1; 12 bases match TRBD1. Germline V gene data show CDR1 as SEHNR and CDR2 as FQNEAQ (reference sequence). This CDR3 contains 16 residues. Unmatched junction bases numbered 8, after V lost 4 bases and J lost 5 bases.